These 26 T cell receptor beta chains were sequenced from one sample in a study of human T cells and chemical hapten exposure. As for time point: pre-sensitization, week 0. Treatment defined: therapeutic diphenylcyclopropenone sensitization with weekly scalp DPC. TCRdb analysed the RACE reads with MiXCR anew, one entry per CDR3 protein. The table shows more than 55,000 distinct CDR3 sequences, with approximately 10% occurring only once. Material: whole blood, obtained in connection with sensitization to the hapten diphenylcyclopropenone (DPC). The receptors were sampled from a woman in her forties with alopecia areata. Some clones in this sample may be carry-over from other donors' samples.

The chain uses TRBV30 and TRBJ2-5; 9 bases line up with TRBD2. CDR3 length: 12 residues. Trimming cost V 8 bases and J 3 bases; bases outside gene matches: 4. Germline V gene data show CDR1 as GTSNPN and CDR2 as SVGIG (reference sequence). As DNA, the CDR3 is TGTGCCCTGCGGGGGGGCGAAGAGACCCAGTACTTC. Encoded protein: CALRGGEETQYF.

The sample holds many counts of this clonotype. This chain joins TRBV28 and TRBJ2-1; possible D gene TRBD2, 6 bases. The CDR3 has 13 residues. Germline values: CDR1 MDHEN, CDR2 SYDVKM. V lost 10 bases to trimming and J lost 3 bases, with 13 bases between them. The CDR3 nucleotides read TGTGCCACATTTGGGACTTTCTACAATGAGCAGTTCTTC. Protein: CATFGTFYNEQFF.

The rearrangement uses TRBV6-2 or TRBV6-3 and TRBJ2-2; 9 bases are a match to TRBD1. V dropped 1 base and J dropped 4; count of bases not matched to a gene: 1. The germline V gene encodes CDR1 MNHEY and CDR2 SVGEGT. The CDR3 spans 15 residues. CDR3 protein: CASSYYRGPTGELFF. The CDR3 DNA is TGTGCCAGCAGTTACTACAGGGGGCCCACCGGGGAGCTGTTTTTT.

The CDR3 DNA reads TGTGCCAGCACCTTGGGGGGTGGTAGCAATCAGCCCCAGCATTTT. Translating it yields CASTLGGGSNQPQHF. The V gene is TRBV28, the J gene TRBJ1-5; TRBD1 is a possible D gene (5 bases). The V gene lost 7 bases and the J gene lost 0 bases, with 13 bases spanning the gap. The CDR3 covers 15 residues. Germline V gene sequence: CDR1 MDHEN, CDR2 SYDVKM.

This clonotype was seen repeatedly, ten times or more. The chain recombines TRBV12-3 or TRBV12-4 with TRBJ2-7, with D possibly matching TRBD1 (6 bases). The CDR3 covers 14 residues. Trimming cost V 5 bases and J 3 bases, with 14 bases left between them. CDR3 sequence: CASSKGGQHYEQYF. The DNA of the CDR3 is TGTGCCAGCAGTAAAGGCGGACAGCACTACGAGCAGTACTTC.

The rearrangement links TRBV12-3 or TRBV12-4 to TRBJ2-4, with D hard to call. Trimming pared 5 bases from V and 4 bases from J, leaving 6 bases between. The CDR3 spans 12 residues. The CDR3 DNA sequence: TGTGCCAGCAGTCCTCAGAAAAACATTCAGTACTTC. Protein: CASSPQKNIQYF.

The sample holds many counts of this clonotype. This chain connects TRBV29-1 to TRBJ2-3; D is perhaps TRBD2 (5 bases). The CDR3 sequence is 15 residues long. The ends were cut back, 1 base at V and 4 bases at J, with 15 bases in the middle. Per germline, CDR1 SQVTM and CDR2 ANQGSEA. The CDR3 DNA reads TGCAGCGTTGAAGGTAGGAGGTCTCCCGCAGATACGCAGTATTTT. It yields the protein CSVEGRRSPADTQYF.

The sample holds a few counts of this clonotype. This sequence joins TRBV12-3 or TRBV12-4 and TRBJ2-7; D is possibly TRBD1 (5 bases). CDR3 length equals 13 residues. V lost 6 bases to trimming and J lost 0 bases, with 9 bases between them. The CDR3 loop reads CASSRASSYEQYF. CDR3 nucleotide sequence: TGTGCCAGCAGCAGGGCCTCCTCCTACGAGCAGTACTTC.

In its sample, this clonotype was seen many times. This chain connects TRBV29-1 to TRBJ1-2, with TRBD1 matching over 9 bases. Trimming at V came to 7 bases and at J to 7 bases, leaving 4 bases not matched to a gene. Germline lookup yields CDR1 SQVTM and CDR2 ANQGSEA. CDR3 length: 11 residues. Here the CDR3 DNA reads TGCAGCGGGACAGGGGCCAGTGGCTACACCTTC. It translates to CSGTGASGYTF.

In its sample, this clonotype was seen a few times. The rearrangement uses TRBV20-1 and TRBJ2-1; D gene unclear. The CDR3 runs to 13 residues. V was shortened by 0 bases and J by 5 bases, with 8 bases between the two germline ends. Germline V gene sequence: CDR1 DFQATT, CDR2 SNEGSKA (reference sequence). The CDR3 sequence: CSARDRANNEQFF. As DNA, the CDR3 is TGCAGTGCTAGAGATAGGGCCAACAATGAGCAGTTCTTC.

This clonotype was observed many times. The rearrangement links TRBV7-2 to TRBJ2-5; D is unresolved. CDR1 SGHTA and CDR2 FQGNSA come from the germline V gene. V lost 4 bases to trimming and J lost 7 bases, with 13 bases between them. This CDR3 spans 13 amino acids. The CDR3 bases are TGTGCCAGCAGCTACAACCCCTCGTGGACCCAGTACTTC. This gives the protein CASSYNPSWTQYF.

J is TRBJ2-7 and V is TRBV5-6; 7 bases are a match to TRBD2. CDR1 SGHDT and CDR2 YYEEEE come from the germline V gene. The CDR3 is 15 residues long. V lost 1 base, J lost 2 bases, and 6 bases stayed unmatched. DNA of the CDR3: TGTGCCAGCAGCTTGAGGCCTAGCGGTGCCTACGAGCAGTACTTC. Translating it yields CASSLRPSGAYEQYF.

This clonotype occurred many times. The chain joins TRBV6-6 to TRBJ1-6, with a tentative D call TRBD1 (5 bases). The germline CDR1 and CDR2 sequences are MNHNY and SVGAGI (reference sequence). The CDR3 length is 15 residues. Trimming took 7 bases from V and 7 from J, leaving 17 bases between them. CDR3 region: CASKEGALGNSPLHF. For the CDR3, the DNA is TGTGCCAGCAAGGAAGGGGCCCTGGGAAATTCACCCCTCCACTTT.

Only a few counts were recorded for this clonotype. This chain links TRBV18 with TRBJ2-3; TRBD2 matches at 7 bases. The CDR3 extends over 15 amino acids. With V trimmed by 3 bases and J by 6 bases, 9 bases remained unmatched. The V gene's germline CDR1 is KGHSH and CDR2 LQKENI. In DNA, the CDR3 is TGTGCCAGCTCACCGGGCCCGGGAGGAGGCGATACGCAGTATTTT. Its protein is CASSPGPGGGDTQYF.

Only a few counts were recorded for this clonotype. The chain recombines TRBV18 with TRBJ1-5, with 10 bases aligning to TRBD1. CDR3 length: 16 amino acids. The V gene end was trimmed by 2 bases and the J gene end by 5 bases; junction bases not matched to a gene: 6. Germline V CDR1 and CDR2: KGHSH, LQKENI. The CDR3 is CASSPFSDRGHQPQHF. In nucleotides, the CDR3 is TGTGCCAGCTCACCATTTTCCGACAGGGGGCATCAGCCCCAGCATTTT.

V and J are TRBV6-4 and TRBJ2-1, with D unclear. Germline CDR1 and CDR2: MRHNA and SNTAGT. This CDR3 comprises 12 residues. Trimming left V 4 bases short and J 9 bases short, with 10 bases between. The CDR3 spells CASSAELGEQFF. The CDR3 DNA is TGTGCCAGCAGTGCCGAACTTGGTGAGCAGTTCTTC.

With regard to this clonotype: The junction departs from germline at one end; a sequencing error may be responsible. The chain has TRBV28 and TRBJ2-7; 7 nucleotides match TRBD1. The CDR3 spans 14 residues. Germline V gives CDR1 MDHEN, CDR2 SYDVKM. The CDR3 bases are TGTGCCAACAGTGCCAAACAGGGGATTAGGGTGGGATACTTC. Translation: CANSAKQGIRVGYF.

This chain joins TRBV4-1 and TRBJ2-5, with TRBD2 as a possible D gene (6 bases). V was clipped by 8 bases and J by 5 bases, with 12 bases between them. CDR3 length equals 12 residues. The germline V gene has CDR1 MGHRA and CDR2 YSYEKL. The CDR3 here is CASSGGTETQYF. The CDR3 coding sequence is TGCGCCAGCTCCGGGGGTACGGAGACCCAGTACTTC.

This clonotype was recorded at least ten times. The V gene is TRBV12-3 or TRBV12-4, the J gene TRBJ1-3, with 7 positions matching TRBD1. J lost 0 bases, V lost 0 bases, and 2 bases had no gene match. The CDR3 is 16 residues long. The CDR3 is CASSLAGGYSGNTIYF. CDR3 bases: TGTGCCAGCAGTTTAGCAGGGGGCTACTCTGGAAACACCATATATTTT.

Many counts were recorded for this clonotype. This sequence joins TRBV14 and TRBJ2-2; no clear D gene. Germline-derived CDR1 and CDR2 are SGHDN and FVKESK. The CDR3 covers 14 residues. The V end was cut by 1 base, the J end by 5 bases, with 8 bases between. The CDR3 loop is CASSQALTTGELFF. CDR3 nucleotides: TGTGCCAGCAGCCAAGCTCTAACGACCGGGGAGCTGTTTTTT.

The table lists this clonotype with many counts. J is TRBJ2-7 and V is TRBV29-1; D call uncertain. The CDR3 loop spans 13 amino acids. V lost 4 bases and J lost 2, with 12 bases in between. CDR1 is SQVTM and CDR2 is ANQGSEA in the germline V gene. The chain's CDR3 is CSVGQGLTYEQYF. Here the CDR3 DNA reads TGCAGCGTTGGGCAAGGCCTCACCTACGAGCAGTACTTC.

This clonotype was found many times. The chain couples TRBV2 to TRBJ1-2; possibly TRBD1 for D (5 bases). Trimming pared 2 bases from V and 8 bases from J, leaving 12 bases between. This CDR3 region has 13 residues. Per germline, CDR1 SNHLY and CDR2 FYNNEI. CDR3 sequence (DNA): TGTGCCAGCAGTGAAAGACAGCGAGGAGGCTACACCTTC. This codes for CASSERQRGGYTF.

This clonotype was picked up many times. The V gene is TRBV20-1, the J gene TRBJ1-6; TRBD1 matches 7 bases. Germline V lookup: CDR1 DFQATT, CDR2 SNEGSKA (reference sequence). CDR3 size: 12 residues. The CDR3 loop is CSTRGDREPLHF. DNA of the CDR3: TGCAGCACCAGGGGAGACAGGGAACCCCTCCACTTT.

This clonotype turned up a few times. The chain joins TRBV18 to TRBJ1-4; the D is unclear. This CDR3 is 13 amino acids long. V shed 2 bases and J shed 3 bases, with 4 bases lying between them. Germline V gene sequence: CDR1 KGHSH, CDR2 LQKENI. The CDR3 DNA follows: TGTGCCAGCTCACCAGGGGCTAATGAAAAACTGTTTTTT. Residues: CASSPGANEKLFF.

This clonotype has ten or more counts. The V gene is TRBV7-9, the J gene TRBJ2-1; no clear D gene. The CDR3 spans 13 residues. Trimming pared 3 bases from V and 9 bases from J, leaving 12 bases between. CDR1 and CDR2 (germline): SEHNR, FQNEAQ (reference sequence). The CDR3 bases are TGTGCCAGCAGCTTTCTTCCCGGCGGTGAGCAGTTCTTC. Translating it yields CASSFLPGGEQFF.

This clonotype was found a few times. The rearrangement links TRBV20-1 to TRBJ2-1; 10 bases map to TRBD2. V shed 0 bases and J 12 bases; nucleotides not matched to a gene: 11. This CDR3 contains 15 residues. In germline, CDR1 is DFQATT, CDR2 SNEGSKA (reference sequence). In nucleotides, the CDR3 is TGCAGTGCTAGAGATAGAACTAGCGGGGCTGTGAGGCAGTTCTTC. This translates into CSARDRTSGAVRQFF.